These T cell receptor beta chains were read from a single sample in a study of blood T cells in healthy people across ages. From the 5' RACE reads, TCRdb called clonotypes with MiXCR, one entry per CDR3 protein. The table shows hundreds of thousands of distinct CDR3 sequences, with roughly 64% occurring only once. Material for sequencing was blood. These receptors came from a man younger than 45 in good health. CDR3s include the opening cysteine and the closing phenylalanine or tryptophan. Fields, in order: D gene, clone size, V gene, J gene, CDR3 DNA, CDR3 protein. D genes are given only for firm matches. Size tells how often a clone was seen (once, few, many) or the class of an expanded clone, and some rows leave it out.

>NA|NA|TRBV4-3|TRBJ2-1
TGCGCCAGCAGCCAAGAGCCGAGGGGAACCTACAATGAGCAGTTCTTC
CASSQEPRGTYNEQFF
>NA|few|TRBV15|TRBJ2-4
TGTGCCACCAGCAGAGATAGTGAGTTAACGGGGGAGCAGTACTTC
CATSRDSELTGEQYF
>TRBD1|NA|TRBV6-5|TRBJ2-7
TGTGCCAGCGCCGGGACAGGGGCGACGACCTACGAGCAGTACTTT
CASAGTGATTYEQYF
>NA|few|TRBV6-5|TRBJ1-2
TGTGCCAGCAGTTACGCGCCTCCGGGGGGCGGCTACACCTTC
CASSYAPPGGGYTF
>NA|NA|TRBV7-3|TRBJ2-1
TGTGCCAGCAGCTTCGGACAGGGAGGGAGTGAGCAGTTCTTC
CASSFGQGGSEQFF
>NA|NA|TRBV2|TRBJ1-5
TGTGCCAGCAGTGAAGCGCGGGCAGGGAATCAGCCCCAGCATTTT
CASSEARAGNQPQHF
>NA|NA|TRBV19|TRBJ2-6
TGTGCCAGTAGTCCCACAGGGATACCTGGGGCCAACGTCCTGACTTTC
CASSPTGIPGANVLTF
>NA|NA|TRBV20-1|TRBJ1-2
TGCAGTGCAAAAACAGGGAATGGCTACACCTTC
CSAKTGNGYTF
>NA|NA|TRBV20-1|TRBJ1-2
TGCAGTGTCCCCGATAACTATGGCTACACCTTC
CSVPDNYGYTF
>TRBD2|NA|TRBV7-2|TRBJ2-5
TGTGCCAGCAGCCCGACTAGCGGGAGTATGGAGGAGACCCAGTACTTC
CASSPTSGSMEETQYF
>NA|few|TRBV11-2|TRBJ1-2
TGTGCCAGCAAACTAGCGGGGACACCTAGCTATGGCTACACCTTC
CASKLAGTPSYGYTF
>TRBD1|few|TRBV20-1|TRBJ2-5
TGCAGTGCTAGGCGGGACAGGGGAGAAACCCAGTACTTC
CSARRDRGETQYF
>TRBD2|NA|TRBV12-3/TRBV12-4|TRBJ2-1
TGTGCCAGCAGTCCAGGGACTACCTCAATCGATGAGCAGTTCTTC
CASSPGTTSIDEQFF
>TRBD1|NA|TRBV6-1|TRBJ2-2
TGTGCCGGGCGGACAGGCCGAACACCTAACACCGGGGAGCTGTTTTTT
CAGRTGRTPNTGELFF
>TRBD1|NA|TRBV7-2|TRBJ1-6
TGTGCCAGCAGCTCAGGGGGGACAGGGAATTCACCCCTCCACTTT
CASSSGGTGNSPLHF
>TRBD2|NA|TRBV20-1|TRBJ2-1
TGCAGTGCTAGGTCGGCTAGCGGATACAATGAGCAGTTCTTC
CSARSASGYNEQFF
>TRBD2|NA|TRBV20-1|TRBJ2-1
TGCAGTGCTCCACTAGCGGGGATGCGACGCGAAAACTACAATGAGCAGTTCTTC
CSAPLAGMRRENYNEQFF
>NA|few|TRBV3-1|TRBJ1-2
TGTGCCAGCAGCCAATCTTTTAGGCGGGGTGGCTACACCTTC
CASSQSFRRGGYTF
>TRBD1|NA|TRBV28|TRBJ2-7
TGTGCCAGCAGCCATGGACAGGTCGTGACCTACGAGCAGTACTTC
CASSHGQVVTYEQYF
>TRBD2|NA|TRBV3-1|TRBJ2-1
TGTGCCAGCAGCCCCCGGACTAGCGGGAGTAATGTGCAGTTCTTC
CASSPRTSGSNVQFF
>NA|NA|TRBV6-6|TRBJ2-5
TGTGCCAGCAGTATCCAAGGGGCCGATAAACAAGAGACCCAGTACTTC
CASSIQGADKQETQYF
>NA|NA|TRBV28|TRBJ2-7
TGTGCCAGCGGGGACGTTTGGGGGGAGCAGTACTTC
CASGDVWGEQYF
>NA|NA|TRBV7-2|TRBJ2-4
TGTGCCAGCAGCTTTGCATTGGAAATAGCCAAAAACATTCAGTACTTC
CASSFALEIAKNIQYF
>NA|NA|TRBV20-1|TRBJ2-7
TGCAGTGCGATCCAGGACACCGCCTACGAGCAGTACTTC
CSAIQDTAYEQYF
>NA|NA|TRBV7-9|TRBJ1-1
TGTGCCAGCAGCTCGAGGACCCCGGGCGAAACTGAAGCTTTCTTT
CASSSRTPGETEAFF
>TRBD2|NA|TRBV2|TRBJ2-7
TGTGCCAGCAGGGGAGGGCTCCGCGACGAGCAGTACTTC
CASRGGLRDEQYF
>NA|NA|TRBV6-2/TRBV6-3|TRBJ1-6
TGTGCCAGCAGGCAAACAGGGAGCTCCTATAATTCACCCCTCCACTTT
CASRQTGSSYNSPLHF
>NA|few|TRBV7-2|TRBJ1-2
TGTGCCAGCAACTCCGCCCCCTCGGGGGCGAGGTATGGCTACACCTTC
CASNSAPSGARYGYTF
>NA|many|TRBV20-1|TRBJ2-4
TGCAGTGCTGCGGGACAGCTAAACATTCAGTACTTC
CSAAGQLNIQYF
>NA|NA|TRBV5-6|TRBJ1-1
TGTGCCAGCCATGTCTGGGGTCACTTGAACACTGAAGCTTTCTTT
CASHVWGHLNTEAFF
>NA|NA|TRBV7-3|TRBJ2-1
TGTGCCAGCAGCCAGCTACGGGAATTTTCTATCAATGAGCAGTTCTTC
CASSQLREFSINEQFF
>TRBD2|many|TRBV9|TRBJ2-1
TGTGCCAGCAGCGGCGGCAGCACGGGAGGTTACAATGAGCAGTTCTTC
CASSGGSTGGYNEQFF